Listed here are 17 T cell receptor beta chains from one sample, sequenced in a study of STAT5B mutations in CD4+ large granular lymphocyte leukemia. Measured with immunoSEQ multiplex PCR; TCRdb has only the in-frame clones, and not every one. The sample lists about 25,000 clones; about 70% were seen once. Sequenced input: CD4+ T cells from blood buffy coats. The receptors derive from a human donor in good health.

This chain connects TRBV7-8 to TRBJ1-1; no clear D gene. CDR3 length: 14 amino acids. Trimming shortened V by 5 bases and J by 3 bases, and 13 bases separated the two germline ends. In germline, CDR1 is SGHVS, CDR2 FQNEAQ. The CDR3 DNA is TGTGCCAGCAGCCGAGGCGGCAAAGACACTGAAGCTTTCTTT. Its protein product is CASSRGGKDTEAFF.

This clone was seen just once. CDR3 sequence: CASSVGLGAAQETQYF. In DNA, the CDR3 is TGTGCCAGCAGCGTAGGGTTGGGGGCAGCCCAAGAGACCCAGTACTTC. The V gene is TRBV9, the J gene TRBJ2-5, with D perhaps TRBD1 (6 bases). CDR1 and CDR2 from the germline V gene are SGDLS and YYNGEE. V dropped 0 bases and J dropped 1 base, with 13 bases sitting between them. The length of the CDR3 is 16 residues.

This chain connects TRBV5-1 to TRBJ1-6, with unresolved D. V lost 0 bases and J lost 11, with 12 bases in between. The CDR3 sequence is 14 residues long. In germline, CDR1 is SGHRS, CDR2 YFSETQ. This CDR3 is CASSLALDVTPLHF. In nucleotides, the CDR3 is TGCGCCAGCAGCTTGGCCTTGGACGTGACACCCCTCCACTTT.

This clone was observed once. V usage is TRBV19 and J usage is TRBJ2-2; D perhaps matches TRBD2 (7 bases). Trimming took off 7 bases at V and 4 bases at J, with 22 bases between the two ends. CDR1 is LNHDA, CDR2 SQIVND, per germline (reference sequence). The CDR3 extends over 17 amino acids. The CDR3 nucleotides read TGTGCCAGTAAACGGGGGGCAACTGATTTTCGCACCGGGGAGCTGTTTTTT. It encodes CASKRGATDFRTGELFF. Using reference TRBV19 and TRBJ2-2 for the parts outside the CDR3, the full variable domain is DGGITQSPKYLFRKEGQNVTLSCEQNLNHDAMYWYRQDPGQGLRLIYYSQIVNDFQKGDIAEGYSVSREKKESFPLTVTSAQKNPTAFYLCASKRGATDFRTGELFFGEGSRLTVL.

CDR3 loop: CAISPGTSGRVNTDTQYF. The CDR3 coding sequence is TGTGCCATCAGCCCTGGGACTAGCGGGAGGGTGAACACAGATACGCAGTATTTT. V and J are TRBV10-3 and TRBJ2-3; 16 bases line up with TRBD2. Germline-derived CDR1 and CDR2 are ENHRY and SYGVKD. V dropped 6 bases and J dropped 2; count of bases not matched to a gene: 8. CDR3 length: 18 residues.

The chain uses TRBV7-3 and TRBJ2-2, with D possibly TRBD2 on 6 matching bases. From germline, CDR1 is SGHTA and CDR2 FQGTGA. The CDR3 runs 15 residues. Trimming cost V 0 bases and J 6 bases, with 11 bases left between them. The CDR3 DNA is TGTGCCAGCAGCTTAACGTCCGGGGGTTCCGGGGAGCTGTTTTTT. Translated: CASSLTSGGSGELFF.

CDR3 loop: CASSGLAGSSSTDTQYF. DNA for the CDR3: TGTGCCAGCTCCGGACTAGCGGGGTCTTCTAGCACAGATACGCAGTATTTT. The chain carries TRBV27 and TRBJ2-3, with TRBD2 identical over 12 bases. The CDR3 totals 17 residues. The V segment lost 8 bases and the J segment 0 bases; nucleotides outside the gene matches: 9. Germline assignment: CDR1 MNHEY and CDR2 SMNVEV (reference sequence).

In this sample, this clone turned up a few times. This rearrangement joins TRBV7-9 to TRBJ2-7; weak D call: TRBD1 (7 bases). This CDR3 has 13 amino acids. CDR1 is SEHNR, CDR2 FQNEAQ, per germline (reference sequence). V was cut by 5 bases and J by 5 bases, with 13 bases left in between. The CDR3 nucleotides read TGTGCCAGCAGCCAGGGGGAGGTTCACGAGCAGTACGTC. Translated: CASSQGEVHEQYV.

This sequence joins TRBV6-6 and TRBJ2-5; 15 bases fit TRBD2. Germline lookup yields CDR1 MNHNY and CDR2 SVGAGI (reference sequence). V lost 2 bases, J lost 5 bases, and 3 bases stayed unmatched. This CDR3 has 16 amino acids. DNA for the CDR3: TGTGCCAGCAGTTACGGGACTAGCGGGAGGACGGAGACCCAGTACTTC. This translates into CASSYGTSGRTETQYF.

This chain links TRBV7-9 with TRBJ2-1; the D gene is possibly TRBD1 (6 bases). The CDR3 sequence is 16 residues long. Trimming removed 6 bases at V and 0 bases at J, with 15 bases between. Per the germline V gene, CDR1 is SEHNR and CDR2 is FQNEAQ (reference sequence). The CDR3 sequence is CASSFGQWSSYNEQFF. The CDR3 bases are TGTGCCAGCAGTTTTGGACAGTGGAGCTCCTACAATGAGCAGTTCTTC.

J is TRBJ1-4 and V is TRBV27; D unclear. V lost 6 bases to trimming and J lost 10 bases, with 15 bases between them. The CDR3 length is 13 residues. Germline V lookup: CDR1 MNHEY, CDR2 SMNVEV (reference sequence). The chain's CDR3 is CASRTPGPGKLFF. CDR3 in DNA: TGTGCCAGCAGGACCCCGGGCCCGGGAAAACTGTTTTTT.

The chain employs TRBV29-1 and TRBJ1-1; TRBD1 agrees at 7 bases. The CDR3 totals 12 residues. J lost 1 base, V lost 8 bases, and 4 bases had no gene match. Germline CDR1 SQVTM, CDR2 ANQGSEA. This chain's CDR3 is CSPGQPNTEAFF. CDR3 DNA sequence: TGCAGCCCGGGACAGCCGAACACTGAAGCTTTCTTT.

The chain employs TRBV6-1 and TRBJ2-7; 10 positions agree with TRBD1. Germline values: CDR1 MNHNS, CDR2 SASEGT. V was clipped by 3 bases and J by 6 bases; unmatched bases: 8. The CDR3 has 15 amino acids. In nucleotides, the CDR3 is TGTGCCAGCAGTGAGCCGGGACAGGGGCGTGGCGAGCAGTACTTC. It translates to CASSEPGQGRGEQYF.

V gene TRBV7-9 combines with J gene TRBJ1-1; D uncertain. CDR3 length equals 13 residues. Trimming shortened V by 0 bases and J by 6 bases, and 8 bases separated the two germline ends. Germline CDR1 and CDR2: SEHNR and FQNEAQ (reference sequence). CDR3 DNA: TGTGCCAGCAGCTTAGCGTTGGGTTCTGAAGCTTTCTTT. Amino acids: CASSLALGSEAFF.

The genes are TRBV29-1 and TRBJ2-5, with 12 bases identical to TRBD2. This CDR3 contains 13 residues. With V trimmed by 4 bases and J by 5 bases, 2 bases remained unmatched. Germline CDR1 and CDR2: SQVTM and ANQGSEA. CDR3 residues: CSVASGRAETQYF. The CDR3 nucleotides are TGCAGCGTTGCTAGCGGGAGGGCCGAGACCCAGTACTTC.

The chain uses TRBV11-1 and TRBJ2-3; TRBD1 is a possible D gene (6 bases). The V end was cut by 6 bases, the J end by 0 bases, with 16 bases between. CDR1 is SGHAT, CDR2 FQDESV, per germline (reference sequence). The CDR3 contains 16 residues. In DNA form, the CDR3 reads TGTGCCAGCAGTCAAGGGGGTCTAGCAAGCACAGATACGCAGTATTTT. Its protein is CASSQGGLASTDTQYF.

The chain joins TRBV7-8 to TRBJ2-3; 8 bases align to TRBD2. This CDR3 region has 17 residues. V lost 2 bases, J lost 5 bases, and 12 bases stayed unmatched. Germline loops: CDR1 SGHVS, CDR2 FQNEAQ. For the CDR3, the DNA is TGTGCCAGCAGCTTATACGTGTTAGCGGGGTCCAAAGATACGCAGTATTTT. It specifies CASSLYVLAGSKDTQYF.